The 11 T cell receptor beta chains below come from one sample, sequenced in a study of control samples from healthy donors and cancer patients. The assay was immunoSEQ multiplex PCR, and TCRdb's table has in-frame clones only and misses some. The sample carries about 100,000 clones, just over 90% recorded once. The source material was blood. The source of these receptors is a man between 18 and 35 years old in good health.

The V gene is TRBV29-1, the J gene TRBJ2-7, with 8 nucleotides matching TRBD1. Trimming took 1 base from V and 3 from J; bases not matched to a gene: 8. Germline V gene lookup returns CDR1 SQVTM and CDR2 ANQGSEA. This CDR3 region has 15 residues. The CDR3 bases are TGCAGCGTTGAAGGTCGAGGGACAGGTATCTACGAGCAGTACTTC. Translated, it gives CSVEGRGTGIYEQYF.

The CDR3 reads CAWSKVSAEAFF. Written as DNA, the CDR3 is TGTGCCTGGAGTAAAGTAAGTGCTGAAGCTTTCTTT. The chain uses TRBV30 and TRBJ1-1; D remains ambiguous. There are 12 residues in the CDR3. The germline V and J ends were trimmed by 2 bases and 6 bases, with 10 bases remaining between them. The germline V gene has CDR1 GTSNPN and CDR2 SVGIG (reference sequence).

The chain joins TRBV10-1 to TRBJ1-2; D gene uncertain. Trimming left V 2 bases short and J 5 bases short, with 12 bases between. The CDR3 has 14 residues. Germline lookup yields CDR1 WNHNN and CDR2 SYGVQD (reference sequence). CDR3 protein: CASSEPPPGYGYTF. CDR3 nucleotides: TGCGCCAGCAGTGAGCCTCCTCCGGGGTATGGCTACACCTTC.

This chain connects TRBV14 to TRBJ1-1; D unresolved. Germline V gene lookup returns CDR1 SGHDN and CDR2 FVKESK. V lost 3 bases and J lost 4, with 9 bases in between. The CDR3 sequence is 13 residues long. The CDR3 protein is CASSQGGITEAFF. The CDR3 coding sequence is TGTGCCAGCAGCCAGGGAGGAATCACTGAAGCTTTCTTT.

This chain links TRBV11-2 with TRBJ2-2; TRBD1 is a possible D gene (5 bases). Trimming took 5 bases from V and 3 from J, leaving 16 bases between them. The germline V gene encodes CDR1 SGHAT and CDR2 FQNNGV. This CDR3 is 16 amino acids long. The CDR3 sequence: CASSQRQSPDTGELFF. The CDR3 region has the DNA TGTGCCAGCAGCCAACGACAGAGCCCCGACACCGGGGAGCTGTTTTTT.

This clone came up once. The chain has TRBV10-3 and TRBJ2-1, with D tentatively TRBD2 (6 bases). V lost 2 bases and J lost 10, with 12 bases in between. The CDR3 is made up of 13 amino acids. In germline, CDR1 is ENHRY, CDR2 SYGVKD. The CDR3 reads CAISENRDSEQFF. CDR3 nucleotide sequence: TGTGCCATCAGTGAGAACCGGGACTCGGAGCAGTTCTTC.

The gene calls are TRBV7-2 and TRBJ2-7, with TRBD2 as a possible D gene (5 bases). V was cut by 3 bases and J by 3 bases, with 12 bases left in between. The V gene's germline CDR1 is SGHTA and CDR2 FQGNSA. The CDR3 totals 14 residues. CDR3 coding DNA: TGTGCCAGCAGCTTGTCAGCGGTAAACTACGAGCAGTACTTC. Protein product: CASSLSAVNYEQYF.

The V call is TRBV29-1, the J call TRBJ2-1, with 9 bases aligning to TRBD1. V was pared by 4 bases and J by 9 bases, with 13 bases of the junction left unmatched. This CDR3 spans 15 amino acids. Per the germline V gene, CDR1 is SQVTM and CDR2 is ANQGSEA. The CDR3 DNA follows: TGCAGCGTTGCAGAGGGACAGGGTGGGGCGGGTGAGCAGTTCTTC. Its protein is CSVAEGQGGAGEQFF.

The chain couples TRBV2 to TRBJ1-4; TRBD1 aligns across 7 bases. The CDR3 runs to 13 residues. V trimming: 6 bases; J trimming: 6 bases; junction bases outside the gene matches: 4. Per the germline V gene, CDR1 is SNHLY and CDR2 is FYNNEI. The CDR3 DNA reads TGTGCCAGCAGGCAGGGGGGAGATGAAAAACTGTTTTTT. Residues: CASRQGGDEKLFF.

The chain is built from TRBV4-1 and TRBJ2-6; the D gene is possibly TRBD2 (5 bases). The CDR3 sequence is 16 residues long. Germline V gene sequence: CDR1 MGHRA, CDR2 YSYEKL. The V gene lost 4 bases and the J gene lost 3 bases, with 13 bases spanning the gap. CDR3 residues: CASSRSSRGGANVLTF. CDR3 in DNA: TGCGCCAGCAGCCGATCTTCCCGGGGTGGGGCCAACGTCCTGACTTTC.

The table lists this clone with a count of one. This chain joins TRBV7-2 and TRBJ1-5; D gene ambiguous. Germline V CDR1 and CDR2: SGHTA, FQGNSA. The CDR3 has 14 amino acids. Deletions cut 1 base from V and 3 bases from J, with 7 bases between. The CDR3 DNA sequence: TGTGCCAGCAGCTTAGTAAGGGCCAATCAGCCCCAGCATTTT. It yields the protein CASSLVRANQPQHF.